Shown below are 5 T cell receptor beta chains from a single sample sequenced in a study of response to subunit inactivated influenza vaccine (dated by TCRdb to 2017 to 2018). Library preparation employed RT-PCR. The sequencing machine was an Illumina HiSeq 2500. TCRdb trimmed the raw reads at Q25, called clones with MiXCR and kept productive beta chains. Identical CDR3 proteins give one entry, which carries the most common genes and DNA. Present in this sample are more than 450,000 distinct CDR3 sequences, 10% to 15% of which were seen just once. Of the sample, roughly a tenth falls within the top ten clones. The sample in question was PBMCs from blood, obtained on the day of vaccination. These receptors all come from a man aged 45 to 65 who received an inactivated influenza vaccine. Donor details come from another sample of the same person, matched by shared clones.

This clonotype was detected only a few times. The chain joins TRBV7-8 to TRBJ2-7; TRBD2 aligns across 9 bases. CDR1 and CDR2 from the germline V gene are SGHVS and FQNEAQ. The CDR3 has 16 residues. Trimming cost V 2 bases and J 4 bases; bases outside gene matches: 9. The CDR3 sequence is CASSLTFLAGLYEQYF. The CDR3 DNA is TGTGCCAGCAGCTTAACCTTCCTAGCGGGACTTTACGAGCAGTACTTC.

This rearrangement joins TRBV20-1 to TRBJ2-1; TRBD2 matches 8 bases. Trimming cost V 0 bases and J 7 bases; bases outside gene matches: 5. Germline V CDR1 and CDR2: DFQATT, SNEGSKA (reference sequence). The CDR3 totals 14 residues. CDR3 coding DNA: TGCAGTGCTAGAGAGGCGGGGGGAGGGAATGAGCAGTTCTTC. It is translated as CSAREAGGGNEQFF.

CDR3 bases: TGTGCCAGCAGTTTAGCGCTAAAGAGGAAAGAGACCCAGTACTTC. Protein sequence: CASSLALKRKETQYF. The chain couples TRBV12-3 or TRBV12-4 to TRBJ2-5; D is undetermined. The CDR3 spans 15 residues. The germline V and J ends were trimmed by 0 bases and 3 bases, with 11 bases remaining between them.

There are many counts of this clonotype. The chain couples TRBV11-2 to TRBJ1-6, with a possible D match to TRBD1 (6 bases). Trimming took 5 bases from V and 8 from J, leaving 10 bases between them. The germline CDR1 and CDR2 sequences are SGHAT and FQNNGV. The CDR3 contains 13 residues. CDR3 region: CASSARTDSPLHF. CDR3 DNA sequence: TGTGCCAGCAGCGCAAGGACAGATTCACCCCTCCACTTT. Looking up the rest from reference TRBV11-2 and TRBJ1-6 gives the full variable domain: EAGVAQSPRYKIIEKRQSVAFWCNPISGHATLYWYQQILGQGPKLLIQFQNNGVVDDSQLPKDRFSAERLKGVDSTLKIQPAKLEDSAVYLCASSARTDSPLHFGNGTRLTVT.

The chain employs TRBV29-1 and TRBJ1-2; D is ambiguous. The V and J ends lost 5 bases and 8 bases respectively, with 12 bases between them. Per germline, CDR1 SQVTM and CDR2 ANQGSEA. The CDR3 is 11 residues long. DNA for the CDR3: TGCAGCGTTTTCGGGCCGTGGGGCTACACCTTC. Translated: CSVFGPWGYTF.